The 7 T cell receptor beta chains given below trace back to one sample, sequenced in a study of cytomegalovirus exposure and HLA in healthy donors. 13 Jbeta primers and 60 Vbeta primers were used for the PCR. Profiling relied on immunoSEQ multiplex PCR, and the TCRdb table lists in-frame clones only, not all of them. The repertoire holds 150,000 to 200,000 clones, with roughly 75% as singletons. Input material: PBMCs. The receptors come from a woman aged 30 to 39 in good health and CMV-seronegative.

The CDR3 sequence: CASSPGAANYGYTF. CDR3 nucleotide sequence: TGTGCCAGCTCACCTGGGGCTGCTAACTATGGCTACACCTTC. This chain joins TRBV18 and TRBJ1-2, with D possibly TRBD1 on 5 matching bases. Deletions cut 3 bases from V and 0 bases from J, with 8 bases between. The CDR3 is made up of 14 amino acids. Germline CDR1 and CDR2: KGHSH and LQKENI.

The CDR3 nucleotides are TGCGCCAGCAGAAGTCAGTGGGGGCGACAAGGCGATGAGCAGTTCTTC. Translation gives CASRSQWGRQGDEQFF. The V call is TRBV4-1, the J call TRBJ2-1, with D possibly TRBD1 on 6 matching bases. Trimming shortened V by 6 bases and J by 8 bases, and 23 bases separated the two germline ends. The CDR3 is made up of 16 amino acids. Germline assignment: CDR1 MGHRA and CDR2 YSYEKL.

This clone has a single count. This sample also contains other DNA sequences that code for the same CDR3. The chain couples TRBV9 to TRBJ1-1; a possible D gene is TRBD1 (6 bases). With 0 bases removed from V and 4 bases from J, the gap between germline ends came to 10 bases. The CDR3 length is 14 residues. Germline V gives CDR1 SGDLS, CDR2 YYNGEE. The CDR3 sequence: CASSVGGRGTEAFF. The CDR3 DNA is TGTGCCAGCAGCGTAGGGGGCAGGGGCACTGAAGCTTTCTTT.

This chain uses TRBV2 with TRBJ2-7; D might be TRBD2 (6 bases). Trimming cost V 2 bases and J 2 bases, with 10 bases left between them. The germline gives CDR1 SNHLY, CDR2 FYNNEI. The CDR3 is 14 amino acids. The CDR3 sequence: CASSESGEAYEQYF. The CDR3 region has the DNA TGTGCCAGCAGTGAATCCGGGGAGGCCTACGAGCAGTACTTC.

The chain is built from TRBV5-1 and TRBJ2-5; TRBD1 aligns across 10 bases. Germline CDR1 reads SGHRS; CDR2 reads YFSETQ. The CDR3 is 16 residues long. With V trimmed by 2 bases and J by 10 bases, 14 bases remained unmatched. The CDR3 is CASSFGDRGSPSDQYF. The CDR3 DNA sequence: TGCGCCAGCAGCTTTGGGGACAGGGGTTCCCCTTCGGACCAGTACTTC.

This chain joins TRBV7-6 and TRBJ1-5, with D maybe TRBD1 (6 bases). The CDR3 has 15 amino acids. Germline V gene sequence: CDR1 SGHVS, CDR2 FNYEAQ. Trimming pared 6 bases from V and 0 bases from J, leaving 12 bases between. The CDR3 here is CASSFGQNSNQPQHF. CDR3 bases: TGTGCCAGCAGTTTCGGACAGAATAGCAATCAGCCCCAGCATTTT. Together with reference TRBV7-6 and TRBJ1-5, the CDR3 gives the full variable domain: GAGVSQSPRYKVTKRGQDVALRCDPISGHVSLYWYRQALGQGPEFLTYFNYEAQQDKSGLPNDRFSAERPEGSISTLTIQRTEQRDSAMYRCASSFGQNSNQPQHFGDGTRLSIL.

The CDR3 DNA reads TGCGCCAGCAGGGAGGGAGTAAGGACTGAAGCTTTCTTT. This codes for CASREGVRTEAFF. V gene TRBV10-1 combines with J gene TRBJ1-1; the D is unclear. CDR1 WNHNN and CDR2 SYGVQD come from the germline V gene (reference sequence). Trimming removed 6 bases at V and 5 bases at J, with 13 bases between. This CDR3 spans 13 amino acids.